The rows below give T cell receptor beta chains drawn from one sample of a study of T cell repertoires in cytomegalovirus infection. Their specific antigens are unknown. A single record per CDR3 protein comes from TCRdb applying MiXCR to the reads. The data show roughly 69,000 distinct CDR3 sequences, around 30% seen once. The sequencing here drew on CD8+ T cells from cultured PBMCs, taken from culture after CMV antigen stimulation. The receptors were gathered from a human donor in good health (CMV status not recorded). Some clones in this sample may be carry-over from other donors' samples. The conserved cysteine and the conserved F or W are not part of the CDR3 here. D genes are given only for firm matches. Clone size appears in some rows only: once, few, many, or a class for an expanded clone.

V: TRBV7-9
size: -
D: -
J: TRBJ2-2
CDR3: ASSLSMGDRTGELF

V: TRBV12-3/TRBV12-4
size: few
D: -
J: TRBJ2-5
CDR3: ATSDGLGETQY

V: TRBV28
size: few
D: -
J: TRBJ1-2
CDR3: ASSSGPASYGYT

V: TRBV7-6
size: many
D: TRBD1
J: TRBJ2-3
CDR3: ASSLRTGGADTQY

V: TRBV27
size: -
D: -
J: TRBJ2-5
CDR3: ASSLSRPEGTQY

V: TRBV4-2
size: many
D: TRBD2
J: TRBJ2-1
CDR3: ASSQGTSGDGLEQF

V: TRBV13
size: medium-sized
D: -
J: TRBJ1-3
CDR3: ASSLYGVSSGNTIY

V: TRBV9
size: -
D: -
J: TRBJ1-5
CDR3: ASSVEGNSNQPQH

V: TRBV7-2
size: many
D: TRBD2
J: TRBJ2-7
CDR3: ASSLSGGYEQY

V: TRBV4-3
size: few
D: -
J: TRBJ2-7
CDR3: ASSSGPAASYEQY

V: TRBV10-3
size: -
D: -
J: TRBJ2-7
CDR3: AIGRGPTDEQY

V: TRBV27
size: -
D: -
J: TRBJ1-2
CDR3: ASSVQGDTPYGYT

V: TRBV6-2/TRBV6-3
size: -
D: -
J: TRBJ2-5
CDR3: ASSSTGTHVTL

V: TRBV7-9
size: many
D: TRBD2
J: TRBJ2-1
CDR3: ASSSSTTSGTYNEQF

V: TRBV6-1
size: few
D: -
J: TRBJ2-2
CDR3: ASSEVTGRTGELF

V: TRBV12-3/TRBV12-4
size: -
D: TRBD2
J: TRBJ2-1
CDR3: ASSLILAGVYNGNEQF

V: TRBV12-3/TRBV12-4
size: once
D: TRBD1
J: TRBJ2-7
CDR3: ASSLGTGRNEQY

V: TRBV12-3/TRBV12-4
size: few
D: -
J: TRBJ1-1
CDR3: ASSPGTDYTEAF

V: TRBV7-8
size: many
D: TRBD1
J: TRBJ2-7
CDR3: ASSYPRGKGPYEQY

V: TRBV27
size: -
D: -
J: TRBJ2-2
CDR3: ASSLKDRWNTGELF

V: TRBV6-1
size: -
D: -
J: TRBJ2-1
CDR3: ASSAETTYNYNEQF

V: TRBV4-3
size: -
D: -
J: TRBJ1-2
CDR3: ASSQEGVGQPNYGYT

V: TRBV13
size: -
D: -
J: TRBJ1-1
CDR3: ASSLAAGTEAF

V: TRBV4-3
size: -
D: -
J: TRBJ2-7
CDR3: ASSQGGAYEQY

V: TRBV20-1
size: -
D: -
J: TRBJ2-7
CDR3: SAPGKSAGDYEQY

V: TRBV7-9
size: once
D: -
J: TRBJ2-7
CDR3: ASSPLGGPTYEQY

V: TRBV7-8
size: few
D: TRBD1
J: TRBJ1-2
CDR3: ASSSSGTGDNYGYT

V: TRBV12-3/TRBV12-4
size: -
D: TRBD1
J: TRBJ1-5
CDR3: ASSLVPGQPDPNSNQPQH

V: TRBV9
size: -
D: TRBD1
J: TRBJ2-1
CDR3: ASSVGQGAGSYNEQF

V: TRBV7-2
size: -
D: -
J: TRBJ1-1
CDR3: ASSLNGRQNTEAF

V: TRBV28
size: -
D: TRBD1
J: TRBJ2-1
CDR3: ANSSPGDSIYNEQF

V: TRBV7-9
size: few
D: TRBD1
J: TRBJ2-5
CDR3: ASLAAGGETQY

V: TRBV7-8
size: few
D: -
J: TRBJ2-5
CDR3: ASSLAPGQQETQY

V: TRBV27
size: -
D: -
J: TRBJ1-2
CDR3: ASKPNTGNNYGYT